The 5 T cell receptor beta chains given below trace back to one sample, sequenced in a study of graft-versus-host responses after intestinal transplantation. These receptors are not linked to any known antigen. Method: immunoSEQ multiplex PCR; TCRdb's copy keeps in-frame clones and lacks some. The repertoire holds about 100,000 clones, roughly 87% seen once, with roughly 1% in the top ten. The specimen was unstimulated CD4+ T cells sorted from spleen or lymph node cells, collected before transplant. These receptors were obtained from a human donor who was the organ donor for an intestinal transplant.

The chain is built from TRBV5-1 and TRBJ2-7, with TRBD2 matching 9 bases. The V segment lost 2 bases and the J segment 1 base; nucleotides outside the gene matches: 7. This CDR3 region has 16 residues. In germline, CDR1 is SGHRS, CDR2 YFSETQ. This chain's CDR3 is CASSFLSSGVSYEQYF. CDR3 coding DNA: TGCGCCAGCAGCTTTCTGTCTAGCGGGGTTTCCTACGAGCAGTACTTC.

This clone is a singleton in its sample. CDR3 loop: CASRMTGQSSEQYF. The DNA of the CDR3 is TGTGCCAGCAGGATGACAGGGCAGTCCAGCGAGCAGTACTTC. V usage is TRBV5-4 and J usage is TRBJ2-7, with 7 bases lining up with TRBD1. CDR1 and CDR2 from the germline V gene are SGHNT and YYREEE (reference sequence). The CDR3 length is 14 residues. Germline trimming cut 5 bases from V and 6 bases from J; bases unmatched to any gene: 11.

In this sample, this clone turned up once. The J gene is TRBJ1-5, the V gene TRBV12-5; D possibly corresponds to TRBD1 (5 bases). The germline V gene encodes CDR1 LGHNT and CDR2 FRNRAP. The CDR3 sequence is 15 residues long. The V and J ends lost 6 bases and 0 bases respectively, with 12 bases between them. CDR3 DNA sequence: TGTGCTAGTGGCGGGTCGGGGGATAGCAATCAGCCCCAGCATTTT. Its translation is CASGGSGDSNQPQHF.

Notes on this clone: The same CDR3 can be traced to other DNA sequences in this sample. The gene calls are TRBV7-2 and TRBJ1-1; D gene unclear. Trimming stripped 1 base from V and 1 base from J, with 7 bases between. The CDR3 contains 14 residues. CDR1 and CDR2 from the germline V gene are SGHTA and FQGNSA. In DNA form, the CDR3 reads TGTGCCAGCAGCTTAGAGGGAGAGAACACTGAAGCTTTCTTT. Its protein product is CASSLEGENTEAFF. The full variable domain, with the rest looked up from reference TRBV7-2 and TRBJ1-1, is GAGVSQSPSNKVTEKGKDVELRCDPISGHTALYWYRQSLGQGLEFLIYFQGNSAPDKSGLPSDRFSAERTGGSVSTLTIQRTQQEDSAVYLCASSLEGENTEAFFGQGTRLTVV.

This sequence joins TRBV6-6 and TRBJ1-5, with D unresolved. This CDR3 is built from 11 residues. Germline-derived CDR1 and CDR2 are MNHNY and SVGAGI (reference sequence). V dropped 10 bases and J dropped 6 bases, with 10 bases sitting between them. The CDR3 sequence: CAIGEGQPQHF. Written as DNA, the CDR3 is TGTGCCATCGGAGAGGGTCAGCCCCAGCATTTT.